This TCR beta chain appears in the sequencing data of a study of CD8 T cells in ankylosing spondylitis (dated by TCRdb to the late 2010s). For the wider study: The study set out to find disease-linked TCR variants by profiling T cell receptor beta repertoires in ankylosing spondylitis patients and healthy donors. The full study cohort comprised 25 ankylosing spondylitis patients and approximately 100 healthy donors. Peripheral blood samples were taken, and synovial fluid was additionally collected from ankylosing spondylitis patients.

The germline ends are 17 bases apart after V is trimmed by 5 bases and J by 4 bases. The germline V gene (reference sequence) yields GTSNPN for CDR1 and SVGIG for CDR2. The CDR3 starts with the cysteine, ends with the phenylalanine, and has 14 residues. Only the CDR3 region is kept as DNA, spanning 42 bases read in frame from base 1. Sequencing relied on an Illumina HiSeq 2500. Quantitative 5'-RACE with molecular barcodes was the method used to prepare the TCR beta libraries. Per the authors' processing: To identify disease-linked TCR variants, a new computational method was used, one built on a probabilistic model of VDJ rearrangement. Using fastp trimming at Q25 and MiXCR clonotype assembly, TCRdb reanalyzed the public sequencing data and kept in-frame beta chains. A single entry per CDR3 protein holds the most common genes and DNA from its merged rows. What appears here as the V and J calls and clone size reflects TCRdb's work, not the paper's. Counted in this sample were about 220,000 distinct CDR3 sequences; 6% to 8.5% of them appeared once. The leading ten clones occupy approximately 15% of the sample.

What the authors observed across the whole study: Blood from ankylosing spondylitis patients appeared to be characterized by a TCR beta motif composed of several highly homologous amino acid variants. A CD8+ phenotype was shown by the disease-linked clones, which were found at relatively low frequencies in peripheral blood. Some TCR beta motif variants had previously been reported in synovial fluid and blood of reactive arthritis patients, which suggested common disease-initiation mechanisms. Significant enrichment of the disease-linked clones was reported in matched synovial fluid samples from ankylosing spondylitis patients.

This clonotype has at least ten counts. Its antigen remains unidentified. No clone much larger than this one lies a single base away; base qualities are absent. The sample comprised blood, either unsorted or a sorted T cell fraction (not recorded which). The chain is made from TRBV30 and TRBJ1-2; no D gene call is confident. The source is a male donor with ankylosing spondylitis. DNA sequence: TGTGCCTGGGACCTTCAGACGGATGGCTATGGCTACACCTTC. The translation is CAWDLQTDGYGYTF.